The 17 T cell receptor beta chains in this list originate from one sample, sequenced in a study of T-cell memory formation after mild COVID-19. TCRdb re-called the 5' RACE reads with MiXCR, one entry per CDR3 protein. The table records roughly 410,000 distinct CDR3 sequences, less than 25% of them present only once. The specimen sequenced was PBMCs or a T cell subset sorted from them (not recorded which). The receptors were gathered from an adult woman who had mild COVID-19 (a few samples of this study predate the infection). Cell type and time point are not known.

This clonotype came up a few times. The chain carries TRBV6-2 or TRBV6-3 and TRBJ1-1; D is undetermined. There are 14 residues in the CDR3. Trimming cost V 8 bases and J 0 bases, with 13 bases left between them. Per germline, CDR1 MNHEY and CDR2 SVGEGT. This chain's CDR3 is CASAAWGMNTEAFF. CDR3 nucleotide sequence: TGTGCCAGCGCGGCCTGGGGAATGAACACTGAAGCTTTCTTT.

In its sample, this clonotype was seen a few times. V usage is TRBV20-1 and J usage is TRBJ2-2, with 7 bases aligning to TRBD2. CDR1 and CDR2 from the germline V gene are DFQATT and SNEGSKA (reference sequence). CDR3 length: 13 amino acids. V gave up 6 bases and J gave up 2 bases; unmatched junction bases: 3. The DNA of the CDR3 is TGCAGTGCCCTAGCGGCAAACACCGGGGAGCTGTTTTTT. Its protein product is CSALAANTGELFF.

This clonotype occurred a few times. This chain joins TRBV9 and TRBJ2-5; maybe TRBD2 (6 bases). V was trimmed by 7 bases and J by 1 base, leaving 17 bases between them. From germline, CDR1 is SGDLS and CDR2 YYNGEE. The CDR3 sequence is 15 residues long. The CDR3 bases are TGTGCCAGCCGCAGCAAGGGACTCCCCCAAGAGACCCAGTACTTC. Its protein is CASRSKGLPQETQYF.

The sample holds a few counts of this clonotype. The V gene is TRBV7-8, the J gene TRBJ1-6; TRBD1 aligns across 7 bases. Losses at the gene ends were 3 bases for V and 8 bases for J; bases not matched to a gene: 4. This CDR3 contains 14 residues. Per the germline V gene, CDR1 is SGHVS and CDR2 is FQNEAQ. As DNA, the CDR3 is TGTGCCAGCAGCTTCCGGGACAGATATTCACCCCTCCACTTT. Translated: CASSFRDRYSPLHF.

Of note for this clonotype: No conserved phenylalanine or tryptophan ends this CDR3, so it is likely a read error. The chain is built from TRBV29-1 and TRBJ2-3; possible D gene TRBD1, 6 bases. Germline assignment: CDR1 SQVTM and CDR2 ANQGSEA. Deletions cut 4 bases from V and 4 bases from J, with 21 bases between. The CDR3 extends over 16 amino acids. The CDR3 nucleotides read TGCAGCGTTGTCCCTGGACAGAGGCAGGCGGCAGATACGCAGTATTGT. Residues: CSVVPGQRQAADTQYC.

This clonotype was detected only a few times. V usage is TRBV27 and J usage is TRBJ1-2, with TRBD1 as a possible D gene (5 bases). Germline CDR1 MNHEY, CDR2 SMNVEV (reference sequence). The CDR3 contains 15 residues. V lost 2 bases and J 4 bases, leaving 14 bases between the germline ends. CDR3 in DNA: TGTGCCAGCAGTTTAAGGGGATCAGGGACCTATGGCTACACCTTC. It is translated as CASSLRGSGTYGYTF.

This clonotype turned up a few times. The J gene is TRBJ2-1, the V gene TRBV11-2; D gene ambiguous. CDR3 size: 14 residues. Trimming stripped 5 bases from V and 0 bases from J, with 8 bases between. The germline gives CDR1 SGHAT, CDR2 FQNNGV. The CDR3 region is CASSLWDSYNEQFF. The CDR3 DNA follows: TGTGCCAGCAGCCTGTGGGACTCCTACAATGAGCAGTTCTTC.

This clonotype was detected a few times. The J gene is TRBJ2-7, the V gene TRBV4-1; D is undetermined. V was cut by 1 base and J by 0 bases, with 10 bases left in between. Looked up from germline, CDR1 is MGHRA and CDR2 is YSYEKL. CDR3 size: 15 residues. The CDR3: CASSQAQPNSYEQYF. CDR3 DNA: TGCGCCAGCAGCCAAGCACAGCCCAACTCCTACGAGCAGTACTTC.

The V gene is TRBV24-1, the J gene TRBJ1-5; 7 bases match TRBD1. The CDR3 spans 17 residues. Germline CDR1 and CDR2: KGHDR and SFDVKD. Germline trimming cut 5 bases from V and 1 base from J; bases unmatched to any gene: 10. The CDR3 region has the DNA TGTGCCACCAGTGCTGTAAGATCACAGGGGAGCAATCAGCCCCAGCATTTT. Translating it yields CATSAVRSQGSNQPQHF.

The chain is built from TRBV6-2 or TRBV6-3 and TRBJ2-7, with D unclear. This CDR3 is built from 13 residues. V was cut by 0 bases and J by 7 bases, with 10 bases left in between. Germline CDR1 is MNHEY and CDR2 is SVGEGT. The CDR3 here is CASSYSAPGEQYF. The CDR3 nucleotides are TGTGCCAGCAGTTACTCGGCCCCTGGGGAGCAGTACTTC.

This chain links TRBV19 with TRBJ2-7, with D possibly TRBD1 on 6 matching bases. The ends were cut back, 5 bases at V and 1 base at J, with 12 bases in the middle. Germline V CDR1 and CDR2: LNHDA, SQIVND (reference sequence). This CDR3 is built from 14 residues. The CDR3 region has the DNA TGTGCCAGTAGTCTCCGGGACACATCCTACGAGCAGTACTTC. Residues: CASSLRDTSYEQYF. The full variable domain, rest sourced from reference TRBV19 and TRBJ2-7, is DGGITQSPKYLFRKEGQNVTLSCEQNLNHDAMYWYRQDPGQGLRLIYYSQIVNDFQKGDIAEGYSVSREKKESFPLTVTSAQKNPTAFYLCASSLRDTSYEQYFGPGTRLTVT.

V gene TRBV2 combines with J gene TRBJ2-1; the D is unclear. Per germline, CDR1 SNHLY and CDR2 FYNNEI. The CDR3 totals 13 residues. V lost 8 bases to trimming and J lost 0 bases, with 8 bases between them. CDR3 protein: CASRSLSYNEQFF. The CDR3 nucleotides read TGTGCCAGCCGCAGCCTCTCCTACAATGAGCAGTTCTTC.

The V gene is TRBV19, the J gene TRBJ1-2; no clear D. Germline-derived CDR1 and CDR2 are LNHDA and SQIVND (reference sequence). The CDR3 covers 12 residues. V was cut by 6 bases and J by 8 bases, with 13 bases left in between. CDR3 sequence reads: CASRGPARGYTF. The CDR3 region has the DNA TGTGCCAGTAGAGGCCCCGCGAGAGGCTACACCTTC.

The rearrangement joins TRBV5-5 to TRBJ2-7; possibly TRBD1 or TRBD2 for D (5 bases each). Germline CDR1 SGHKS, CDR2 YYEKEE (reference sequence). Trimming removed 0 bases from V and 6 bases from J, with 19 bases in between. The CDR3 covers 16 residues. CDR3 nucleotides: TGTGCCAGCAGCTTGGCGGACCCGGGGACCCCGGGCGAGCAGTACTTC. Translating gives CASSLADPGTPGEQYF.

This clonotype has a handful of counts. The J gene is TRBJ2-5, the V gene TRBV6-5; TRBD2 agrees at 10 bases. Germline V lookup: CDR1 MNHEY, CDR2 SVGAGI. CDR3 size: 15 residues. Trimming removed 2 bases from V and 2 bases from J; junction bases left unmatched: 2. The DNA for the CDR3 is TGTGCCAGCAGTTACGCTAGCGGGGGACAAGAGACCCAGTACTTC. Its protein is CASSYASGGQETQYF.

This clonotype has just a few counts. The J gene is TRBJ2-7, the V gene TRBV14; a weak D match, TRBD2 (6 bases). Germline CDR1 and CDR2: SGHDN and FVKESK. The length of the CDR3 is 13 residues. The V and J ends lost 1 base and 5 bases respectively, with 9 bases between them. The CDR3 DNA sequence: TGTGCCAGCAGCCAAGTAGGAGGGGACGAGCAGTACTTC. Residues: CASSQVGGDEQYF.

In this sample, this clonotype turned up a few times. The chain joins TRBV10-3 to TRBJ2-1; 7 bases agree with TRBD2. Per germline, CDR1 ENHRY and CDR2 SYGVKD. CDR3 size: 15 residues. The V and J ends lost 11 bases and 3 bases, in that order; junction bases with no gene match: 13. In DNA, the CDR3 is TGTGCCGTCGATCCGGGGGGAGGGGTCTACAATGAGCAGTTCTTC. This gives the protein CAVDPGGGVYNEQFF.